Listed here are 14 T cell receptor beta chains from one sample, sequenced in a study of CD8+ T cells in alopecia areata. cDNA prepared by RNA extraction and subsequent reverse transcription served as the template for sequencing. TCRdb keeps only in-frame clones here, not all; method: immunoSEQ multiplex PCR. The data contain 150,000 to 200,000 clones, about three fifths of them singletons. Noted treatment: oral pan-JAK inhibitor, 5-10 mg twice daily. Sequencing used CD4+ T cells sorted from blood, obtained at roughly week 49, from a patient treated with tofacitinib. The receptors come from a human donor with alopecia areata.

The chain couples TRBV30 to TRBJ1-1; D is unresolved. Trimming stripped 4 bases from V and 8 bases from J, with 14 bases between. CDR3 length: 12 residues. The germline gives CDR1 GTSNPN, CDR2 SVGIG (reference sequence). CDR3 nucleotide sequence: TGTGCCTGGAATCGGAAGGGTACCGAAGCTTTCTTT. Amino acids: CAWNRKGTEAFF.

This chain uses TRBV4-3 with TRBJ1-4; D is unclear. Germline V gene lookup returns CDR1 LGHNA and CDR2 YSLEER. V was clipped by 0 bases and J by 6 bases, with 8 bases between them. This CDR3 is built from 14 residues. CDR3 DNA sequence: TGCGCCAGCAGCCAAGAGACAACGGATGAAAAACTGTTTTTT. This gives the protein CASSQETTDEKLFF.

The chain employs TRBV29-1 and TRBJ2-3; no clear D gene. The CDR3 has 13 residues. Germline CDR1 reads SQVTM; CDR2 reads ANQGSEA. Trimming took off 4 bases at V and 0 bases at J, with 8 bases between the two ends. The CDR3 bases are TGCAGCGTTGGGTCAGTAAGCACAGATACGCAGTATTTT. Translating gives CSVGSVSTDTQYF.

This clone was seen only a few times. The chain carries TRBV19 and TRBJ1-5, with D unresolved. This CDR3 spans 12 amino acids. Trimming removed 6 bases from V and 6 bases from J, with 9 bases in between. The germline V gene encodes CDR1 LNHDA and CDR2 SQIVND (reference sequence). The CDR3 is CASRAGFQPQHF. CDR3 nucleotides: TGTGCCAGTAGGGCGGGATTTCAGCCCCAGCATTTT.

This clone was recorded once. The rearrangement links TRBV7-9 to TRBJ1-2, with D perhaps matching TRBD1 (5 bases). Germline V gives CDR1 SEHNR, CDR2 FQNEAQ (reference sequence). V shed 6 bases and J shed 8 bases, with 13 bases lying between them. The CDR3 is 12 amino acids. DNA for the CDR3: TGTGCCAGCAGTAGGGACCTCTGGGGCTACACCTTC. Its protein is CASSRDLWGYTF.

The chain carries TRBV29-1 and TRBJ2-7; TRBD1 might be the D (6 bases). CDR3 size: 14 residues. CDR1 SQVTM and CDR2 ANQGSEA come from the germline V gene. V was shortened by 7 bases and J by 3 bases, with 19 bases between the two germline ends. The CDR3 DNA is TGCAGCGCCCTCCGAAGTGGGGGCTACTACGAGCAGTACTTC. Translating gives CSALRSGGYYEQYF.

This clone has only one observation. The chain joins TRBV18 to TRBJ1-2; D uncertain. The V gene lost 2 bases and the J gene lost 0 bases, with 10 bases spanning the gap. CDR3 size: 15 residues. Germline values: CDR1 KGHSH, CDR2 LQKENI. The CDR3, as DNA: TGTGCCAGCTCACCATTGATAGAGTCTAACTATGGCTACACCTTC. Translated: CASSPLIESNYGYTF.

The CDR3 here is CASSLASSGELFF. DNA for the CDR3: TGTGCCAGCAGCTTAGCTAGTTCCGGGGAGCTGTTTTTT. J is TRBJ2-2 and V is TRBV7-2; unclear D gene. This CDR3 has 13 amino acids. Trimming removed 0 bases at V and 6 bases at J, with 5 bases between. Germline V CDR1 and CDR2: SGHTA, FQGNSA.

The genes are TRBV4-3 and TRBJ1-5, with no clear D. Trimming cost V 4 bases and J 1 base, with 14 bases left between them. Germline V gives CDR1 LGHNA, CDR2 YSLEER. The CDR3 is 16 residues long. The CDR3 DNA follows: TGCGCCAGCAGCCTAGACTTGGGCCTCAGCAATCAGCCCCAGCATTTT. It yields the protein CASSLDLGLSNQPQHF.

This clone was counted a single time. The chain carries TRBV9 and TRBJ1-2; D is undetermined. Trimming removed 0 bases from V and 7 bases from J, with 10 bases in between. Germline V CDR1 and CDR2: SGDLS, YYNGEE. The CDR3 sequence is 13 residues long. This CDR3 is CASSVVEGSGYTF. In DNA form, the CDR3 reads TGTGCCAGCAGCGTAGTGGAAGGGAGTGGCTACACCTTC.

The chain has TRBV20-1 and TRBJ1-1; D remains ambiguous. The CDR3 loop spans 11 amino acids. Trimming left V 5 bases short and J 4 bases short, with 8 bases between. CDR1 DFQATT and CDR2 SNEGSKA come from the germline V gene (reference sequence). CDR3 nucleotides: TGCAGTGCTGCACGGAGCACTGAAGCTTTCTTT. This codes for CSAARSTEAFF.

In its sample, this clone was seen a few times. The chain couples TRBV18 to TRBJ1-2; 8 nucleotides match TRBD1. CDR3 length: 13 amino acids. The germline CDR1 and CDR2 sequences are KGHSH and LQKENI. V shed 4 bases and J 8 bases; nucleotides not matched to a gene: 6. Here the CDR3 DNA reads TGTGCCAGCTCACAAACCAGGGGGCTGGGCTACACCTTC. The encoded protein is CASSQTRGLGYTF.

Details on this clone: The identical CDR3 is also encoded by other nucleotide sequences in the sample. This chain's CDR3 is CASSLTDTQYF. In DNA, the CDR3 is TGCGCCAGCAGCTTAACCGATACGCAGTATTTT. The genes are TRBV5-1 and TRBJ2-3, with D unclear. Germline V lookup: CDR1 SGHRS, CDR2 YFSETQ. Trimming removed 2 bases at V and 6 bases at J, with 4 bases between. The CDR3 loop spans 11 amino acids.

This rearrangement joins TRBV5-4 to TRBJ2-3; 7 bases align to TRBD2. CDR1 and CDR2 (germline): SGHNT, YYREEE (reference sequence). This CDR3 is built from 14 residues. Unmatched junction bases numbered 5, after V lost 3 bases and J lost 4 bases. This CDR3 is CASSSGLVPDTQYF. The CDR3 nucleotides read TGTGCCAGCAGCTCCGGACTAGTTCCAGATACGCAGTATTTT.